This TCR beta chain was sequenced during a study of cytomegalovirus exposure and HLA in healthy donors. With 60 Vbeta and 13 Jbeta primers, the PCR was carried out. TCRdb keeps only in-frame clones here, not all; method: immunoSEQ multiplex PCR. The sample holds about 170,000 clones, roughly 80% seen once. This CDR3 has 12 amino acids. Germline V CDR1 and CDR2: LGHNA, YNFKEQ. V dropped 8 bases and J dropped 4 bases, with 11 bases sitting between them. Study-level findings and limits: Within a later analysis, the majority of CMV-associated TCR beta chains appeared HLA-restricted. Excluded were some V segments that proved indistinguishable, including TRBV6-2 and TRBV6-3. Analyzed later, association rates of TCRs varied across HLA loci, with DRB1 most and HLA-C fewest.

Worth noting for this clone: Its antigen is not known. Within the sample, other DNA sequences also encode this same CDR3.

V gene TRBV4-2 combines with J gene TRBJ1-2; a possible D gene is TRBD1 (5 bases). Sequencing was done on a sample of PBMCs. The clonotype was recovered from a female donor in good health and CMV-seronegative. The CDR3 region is CASSTGVYGYTF. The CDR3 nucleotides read TGTGCCAGCTCGACGGGGGTCTATGGCTACACCTTC.